The 13 T cell receptor beta chains reported below all come from one sample, sequenced in a study of glioma-infiltrating T cells after dendritic cell vaccination. Assay: immunoSEQ multiplex PCR; the TCRdb copy retains only in-frame clones and omits some. The sample yields approximately 82,000 clones, roughly 89% seen once. The sequencing here drew on blood, taken before dendritic cell vaccination. The origin of the receptors is a human donor with glioblastoma.

The chain has TRBV5-5 and TRBJ1-5, with D unresolved. Trimming shortened V by 2 bases and J by 1 base, and 10 bases separated the two germline ends. The V gene's germline CDR1 is SGHKS and CDR2 YYEKEE (reference sequence). This CDR3 has 15 amino acids. The DNA for the CDR3 is TGTGCCAGCAGCTTAGGCGGGTCGAGCAATCAGCCCCAGCATTTT. Its translation: CASSLGGSSNQPQHF.

The V call is TRBV6-5, the J call TRBJ2-2; possible D gene TRBD1, 6 bases. V was trimmed by 8 bases and J by 4 bases, leaving 11 bases between them. Germline CDR1 reads MNHEY; CDR2 reads SVGAGI. This CDR3 comprises 13 residues. CDR3 nucleotide sequence: TGTGCCAGCGGACGGACAGTCACCGGGGAGCTGTTTTTT. Translating it yields CASGRTVTGELFF.

The CDR3 reads CASKRDTGELFF. The DNA for the CDR3 is TGCGCCAGCAAGAGGGACACCGGGGAGCTGTTTTTT. The chain links TRBV10-1 to TRBJ2-2, with a tentative D call TRBD2 (5 bases). Trimming took off 7 bases at V and 3 bases at J, with 6 bases between the two ends. This CDR3 is built from 12 residues. The V gene's germline CDR1 is WNHNN and CDR2 SYGVQD (reference sequence).

The gene calls are TRBV30 and TRBJ2-5, with D possibly being TRBD2 (6 bases). Trimming took 3 bases from V and 1 from J, leaving 15 bases between them. The CDR3 runs 15 residues. Germline V CDR1 and CDR2: GTSNPN, SVGIG (reference sequence). The CDR3 is CAWRVAGSGQETQYF. The CDR3 bases are TGTGCCTGGAGGGTTGCGGGTAGCGGCCAAGAGACCCAGTACTTC.

This rearrangement joins TRBV15 to TRBJ1-2; D might be TRBD1 (5 bases). Looked up from germline, CDR1 is LNHNV and CDR2 is YYDKDF (reference sequence). The CDR3 contains 15 residues. V was shortened by 0 bases and J by 5 bases, with 13 bases between the two germline ends. CDR3 DNA sequence: TGTGCCACCAGCAGAGATCCGGGGGGGGAATATGGCTACACCTTC. Encoded protein: CATSRDPGGEYGYTF.

The gene calls are TRBV6-5 and TRBJ1-1; D is perhaps TRBD1 (6 bases). Germline V gene data show CDR1 as MNHEY and CDR2 as SVGAGI. The V and J ends lost 5 bases and 9 bases respectively, with 22 bases between them. This CDR3 comprises 15 residues. DNA for the CDR3: TGTGCCAGCAGTCTGACCCGTTCGGGGCAGGGGAAAGCTTTCTTT. Its protein product is CASSLTRSGQGKAFF.

This clone was seen only once. J is TRBJ1-3 and V is TRBV6-6; D is unresolved. The V end was cut by 6 bases, the J end by 0 bases, with 12 bases between. CDR3 length: 15 amino acids. From germline, CDR1 is MNHNY and CDR2 SVGAGI (reference sequence). CDR3 region: CASSPRMSSGNTIYF. DNA of the CDR3: TGTGCCAGCAGCCCCAGGATGAGCTCTGGAAACACCATATATTTT.

V gene TRBV7-3 combines with J gene TRBJ1-1; tentative D call: TRBD1 (6 bases). The V end was cut by 5 bases, the J end by 3 bases, with 19 bases between. Germline-derived CDR1 and CDR2 are SGHTA and FQGTGA. This CDR3 spans 16 amino acids. CDR3 bases: TGTGCCAGCAGCAGACGACAGGTGGGTGTAGACACTGAAGCTTTCTTT. It translates to CASSRRQVGVDTEAFF.

The J gene is TRBJ2-2, the V gene TRBV5-4; TRBD2 matches at 10 bases. The junction had 0 bases not matched to a gene; V was cut back by 0 bases and J by 4 bases. Germline-derived CDR1 and CDR2 are SGHNT and YYREEE (reference sequence). The CDR3 is made up of 15 amino acids. The CDR3 DNA reads TGTGCCAGCAGCTTGGGACTAGCGGGCACCGGGGAGCTGTTTTTT. It specifies CASSLGLAGTGELFF.

This chain joins TRBV6-5 and TRBJ1-2; D is possibly TRBD1 (5 bases). The germline V gene encodes CDR1 MNHEY and CDR2 SVGAGI. The CDR3 covers 13 residues. V was pared by 6 bases and J by 8 bases, with 16 bases between. The CDR3 loop reads CASSPSGGAGYTF. The CDR3, as DNA: TGTGCCAGCAGCCCTTCGGGGGGAGCGGGCTACACCTTC.

CDR3 amino acids: CSVEIQGFTDTQYF. CDR3 coding DNA: TGCAGCGTTGAAATACAGGGTTTCACAGATACGCAGTATTTT. The chain employs TRBV29-1 and TRBJ2-3; D possibly corresponds to TRBD1 (6 bases). Between the trimmed V and J ends, which lost 2 bases and 2 bases, there was a span of 11 bases. This CDR3 is built from 14 residues. CDR1 is SQVTM, CDR2 ANQGSEA, per germline.

The CDR3 region is CASSQALDTQYF. In DNA, the CDR3 is TGTGCCAGCAGCCAGGCCTTGGATACGCAGTATTTT. The chain links TRBV4-2 to TRBJ2-3; D remains ambiguous. Trimming took off 3 bases at V and 6 bases at J, with 7 bases between the two ends. The germline CDR1 and CDR2 sequences are LGHNA and YNFKEQ. The CDR3 totals 12 residues.

CDR3 sequence (DNA): TGTGCCAGTTTCCCGGGACTAGCGGGAGATGAGCAGTTCTTC. Protein product: CASFPGLAGDEQFF. The chain combines TRBV5-4 with TRBJ2-1; TRBD2 matches at 14 bases. This CDR3 comprises 14 residues. Germline V gene data show CDR1 as SGHNT and CDR2 as YYREEE (reference sequence). Trimming cost V 8 bases and J 8 bases; bases outside gene matches: 6. The variable domain in full, with the rest retrieved from reference TRBV5-4 and TRBJ2-1, is ETGVTQSPTHLIKTRGQQVTLRCSSQSGHNTVSWYQQALGQGPQFIFQYYREEENGRGNFPPRFSGLQFPNYSSELNVNALELDDSALYLCASFPGLAGDEQFFGPGTRLTVL.